Listed below are T cell receptor beta chains from one sample, sequenced in a study of shared clonotypes between healthy human individuals. Only in-frame clones appear in the TCRdb table, and some are missing; sequencing was by immunoSEQ multiplex PCR. This sample has about half a million clones, with approximately 82% found just once. The sequencing input was PBMCs. The receptors shown here come from a middle-aged woman in good health. Some clones in this sample may be carry-over from other donors' samples. Both conserved end residues are part of each CDR3. A D gene is named only where the DNA matches it firmly. Clone size appears in some rows only: once, few, many, or a class for an expanded clone.

.	once	TRBV27	TRBJ2-6	CASSFWQSGANVLTF	TGTGCCAGCAGTTTCTGGCAGTCTGGGGCCAACGTCCTGACTTTC
TRBD1	.	TRBV2	TRBJ1-3	CASRARGPSGNTIYF	TGTGCCAGCAGGGCCAGGGGGCCAAGTGGAAACACCATATATTTT
TRBD2	few	TRBV5-1	TRBJ2-7	CASSLVSGNHYEQYF	TGCGCCAGCAGCTTGGTTAGCGGGAACCACTACGAGCAGTACTTC
.	.	TRBV5-4	TRBJ1-1	CASSLGAEKFNTEAFF	TGTGCCAGCAGCTTGGGTGCAGAAAAATTCAACACTGAAGCTTTCTTT
.	.	TRBV2	TRBJ1-3	CASSDEGASSGNTIYF	TGTGCCAGCAGTGATGAGGGCGCTAGCTCTGGAAACACCATATATTTT
.	.	TRBV14	TRBJ2-4	CASSQDLGGVAKNIQYF	TGTGCCAGCAGCCAAGATTTAGGCGGGGTAGCCAAAAACATTCAGTACTTC
TRBD1	few	TRBV7-9	TRBJ2-5	CASRRDSQETQYF	TGTGCCAGCAGGAGGGACAGCCAAGAGACCCAGTACTTC
TRBD1	.	TRBV15	TRBJ1-4	CATSRGGQPTNEKLFF	TGTGCCACCAGCAGAGGGGGACAGCCAACTAATGAAAAACTGTTTTTT
TRBD2	.	TRBV11-2	TRBJ2-7	CASSLMNSGTLGGLEQYF	TGTGCCAGCAGCTTAATGAATAGCGGGACCTTGGGAGGGCTCGAGCAGTACTTC
TRBD2	.	TRBV11-2	TRBJ2-1	CASSLERAGYNEQFF	TGTGCCAGCAGCTTAGAGCGAGCGGGGTACAATGAGCAGTTCTTC
.	few	TRBV7-9	TRBJ1-1	CASSKQGGTEAFF	TGTGCCAGCAGCAAACAGGGTGGCACTGAAGCTTTCTTT
.	.	TRBV5-4	TRBJ1-6	CASSPRVDNSPLHF	TGTGCCAGCAGCCCCCGGGTTGATAATTCACCCCTCCACTTT
TRBD1	.	TRBV5-5	TRBJ2-1	CASIRTGADNEQFF	TGTGCCAGCATCCGGACAGGGGCGGACAATGAGCAGTTCTTC
.	.	TRBV10-2	TRBJ2-1	CATESEQRSSYNEQFF	TGCGCCACCGAGTCCGAACAGCGCAGCTCCTACAATGAGCAGTTCTTC
TRBD1	.	TRBV2	TRBJ1-4	CASSRQGGKNEKLFF	TGTGCCAGCAGTAGACAGGGAGGGAAGAATGAAAAACTGTTTTTT
.	.	TRBV7-3	TRBJ1-1	CASSLTDNTEAFF	TGTGCCAGCAGCTTAACGGACAACACTGAAGCTTTCTTT
.	many	TRBV7-3	TRBJ2-2	CASSLKDTGELFF	TGTGCCAGCAGCTTAAAGGACACCGGGGAGCTGTTTTTT
TRBD1	.	TRBV28	TRBJ1-2	CASSLLGDRVANYGYTF	TGTGCCAGCAGTTTATTAGGGGACAGGGTCGCCAACTATGGCTACACCTTC
.	.	TRBV7-3	TRBJ2-2	CASSPYRSNTGELFF	TGTGCCAGCAGCCCCTACAGGTCTAACACCGGGGAGCTGTTTTTT
TRBD1	.	TRBV9	TRBJ2-3	CASSGGTGTDTQYF	TGTGCCAGCAGCGGGGGGACAGGCACAGATACGCAGTATTTT
TRBD1	.	TRBV28	TRBJ1-3	CASSDTGEAGNTIYF	TGTGCCAGCAGTGATACAGGGGAGGCTGGAAACACCATATATTTT
TRBD2	.	TRBV13	TRBJ2-7	CASSRGTSGDYEQYF	TGTGCCAGCAGCCGTGGGACTAGCGGGGACTACGAGCAGTACTTC
TRBD1	.	TRBV4-1	TRBJ1-5	CASSQTGTGDQPQHF	TGCGCCAGCAGCCAAACCGGGACAGGCGATCAGCCCCAGCATTTT
TRBD2	.	TRBV6-7	TRBJ2-7	CASSYSVCGRGYEQYF	TGTGCCAGCAGTTACTCGGTTTGCGGGAGGGGCTACGAGCAGTACTTC
.	.	TRBV7-9	TRBJ2-1	CASSLSGLGQFF	TGTGCCAGCAGCTTAAGCGGCCTAGGGCAGTTCTTC
.	once	TRBV2	TRBJ2-1	CASRGPIGSRNEQFF	TGTGCCAGCAGGGGTCCAATCGGGAGTAGGAATGAGCAGTTCTTC
.	.	TRBV7-2	TRBJ2-3	CASSLPLKDTQYF	TGTGCCAGCAGCTTACCCCTTAAAGATACGCAGTATTTT
TRBD1	.	TRBV28	TRBJ1-1	CASSLGTGNTEAFF	TGTGCCAGCAGTTTAGGGACAGGAAACACTGAAGCTTTCTTT
TRBD2	.	TRBV7-9	TRBJ2-5	CASSLTSGRPGVETQYF	TGTGCCAGCAGCTTAACTAGCGGGAGGCCCGGGGTTGAGACCCAGTACTTC
.	.	TRBV7-8	TRBJ2-7	CASSLGLGNEQYF	TGTGCCAGCAGCTTAGGATTGGGGAACGAGCAGTACTTC
TRBD2	.	TRBV6-1	TRBJ2-3	CASSTSGSSDTQYF	TGTGCCAGCAGTACCAGCGGGAGTTCAGATACGCAGTATTTT
.	few	TRBV4-3	TRBJ2-5	CASSQDIGGRQETQYF	TGCGCCAGCAGCCAAGATATTGGTGGCAGACAAGAGACCCAGTACTTC
TRBD1	.	TRBV28	TRBJ2-7	CASSLPTGSYEQYF	TGTGCCAGCAGTCTCCCGACAGGGTCCTACGAGCAGTACTTC
.	.	TRBV4-2	TRBJ2-5	CASSGADSYQETQYF	TGTGCCAGCAGTGGAGCGGACTCGTACCAAGAGACCCAGTACTTC
.	.	TRBV28	TRBJ2-3	CASGSTRDTQYF	TGTGCCAGCGGCTCCACCCGGGATACGCAGTATTTT
TRBD1	.	TRBV10-3	TRBJ1-2	CAIRPGTGGGGDYGYTF	TGTGCCATCAGACCCGGGACAGGGGGTGGAGGTGACTATGGCTACACCTTC
.	.	TRBV6-5	TRBJ2-7	CASRRNDRTSYEQYF	TGTGCCAGCCGCCGGAACGACAGAACTTCCTACGAGCAGTACTTC
.	.	TRBV5-4	TRBJ2-7	CASSLGDDRDREQYF	TGTGCCAGCAGCTTGGGGGATGACCGGGATCGCGAGCAGTACTTC
TRBD2	once	TRBV5-1	TRBJ2-1	CASSWQPSGKENEQFF	TGCGCCAGCAGCTGGCAGCCTAGCGGGAAGGAAAATGAGCAGTTCTTC
.	once	TRBV2	TRBJ1-5	CASSPSEGNQPQHF	TGTGCCAGCAGTCCCTCGGAGGGCAATCAGCCCCAGCATTTT
.	.	TRBV28	TRBJ2-2	CASSWRRSGTGELFF	TGTGCCAGCAGTTGGCGAAGGAGTGGAACCGGGGAGCTGTTTTTT
.	many	TRBV19	TRBJ2-3	CASSRRLPGGDTQYF	TGTGCCAGTAGTCGCCGGCTTCCCGGCGGGGATACGCAGTATTTT
.	few	TRBV19	TRBJ1-1	CASKLGIWAFF	TGTGCCAGTAAACTCGGGATTTGGGCTTTCTTT
.	few	TRBV5-1	TRBJ2-1	CASSLFGRDDEQFF	TGCGCCAGCAGCTTGTTTGGGCGGGACGATGAGCAGTTCTTC
TRBD2	once	TRBV29-1	TRBJ2-7	CSVGLAGGREQYF	TGCAGCGTGGGACTAGCGGGAGGGAGGGAGCAGTACTTC
.	.	TRBV4-2	TRBJ1-1	CASSQAAGAAAEAFF	TGTGCCAGCAGCCAAGCCGCAGGGGCGGCAGCTGAAGCTTTCTTT